This T cell receptor (beta chain) was identified during a study of T cells in Graves' hyperthyroidism and ophthalmopathy. Study-wide results and limits: Ophthalmopathy onset followed model prediction by a median about seven months. Blood also contained most expanded thyroid clonotypes above 0.001. A model of 13 V-J features distinguished ophthalmopathy from stable hyperthyroidism.

Patients having uncontrolled infection, another autoimmune disease, pregnancy or lactation were not included. This clonotype was seen a few times. Its antigen is not identified. The CDR3 is 15 amino acids. Deletions cut 2 bases from V and 4 bases from J, with 15 bases between. Germline loops: CDR1 MGHDK, CDR2 SYGVNS. Amplification yielded TCR beta CDR3 regions, with RNA transcripts as the source. HTBI primers drove first-round RT-PCR of the TCR CDR3. TCRdb re-analysed the multiplex PCR reads in MiXCR, keeping a single row per CDR3 protein. Of 250,000 to 350,000 distinct CDR3 sequences detected, approximately 20% appear once; the ten largest clones hold over 55%.

The chain uses TRBV25-1 and TRBJ2-7, with a possible D match to TRBD1 (5 bases). The sequencing input was blood. This clonotype was sampled from a man aged 25-40 years with Graves' ophthalmopathy. CDR3 amino acids: CASSEIETATYEQYF. As DNA, the CDR3 is TGTGCCAGCAGTGAAATCGAGACAGCGACTTACGAGCAGTACTTC.